The clone carrying this T cell receptor beta chain was picked up a small number of times. The data were taken from a study of blood T cell repertoires in COVID-19. Study summary: Samples of COVID-19 (acute and convalescent) were obtained from the United States, Italy and Spain. The analysed material was cDNA or gDNA that came from T cells, B-cell-depleted T cells, or PBMCs.

The CDR3 runs to 14 residues. V lost 3 bases to trimming and J lost 9 bases, with 18 bases between them. Germline loops: CDR1 MNHEY, CDR2 SMNVEV (reference sequence). In the authors' methods: Reference gene primer amplification yielded estimated nucleated cell counts. Clones were sequenced by immunoSEQ multiplex PCR, and TCRdb holds only the in-frame ones, with some missing. The V and J calls and clone size were taken over from that table, and D and trimming were inferred from the DNA. The table records about 310,000 clones, roughly 90% of them present only once. The rearrangement uses TRBV27 and TRBJ2-7, with D perhaps matching TRBD2 (7 bases). Sequencing used peripheral blood. The sequence came from a man aged 18 to 29 with active or convalescent COVID-19. The CDR3 nucleotides are TGTGCCAGCAGTTTGGGGGGGCCTGGAAGGTGGCAGTACTTC. The encoded protein is CASSLGGPGRWQYF.